The clone carrying this T cell receptor beta chain was observed a few times. Researchers ran the PCR with 60 Vbeta and 13 Jbeta primers. Only in-frame clones appear in the TCRdb table, and some are missing; sequencing was by immunoSEQ multiplex PCR. The repertoire consists of roughly 140,000 clones, with approximately 68% occurring once and the leading ten covering 3.5% to 5%. The data originate from a study of cytomegalovirus exposure and HLA in healthy donors. Germline V gene data show CDR1 as SGHRS and CDR2 as YFSETQ. The CDR3 extends over 16 amino acids. The ends lost 1 base at V and 3 bases at J; junction bases unmatched: 5.

Sample: PBMCs. The clonotype comes from a man aged 55 to 70 in good health and CMV-seronegative. The chain couples TRBV5-1 to TRBJ1-2, with 11 bases that match TRBD1. This CDR3 reads CASSLSPGQGDYGYTF. CDR3 sequence (DNA): TGCGCCAGCAGCTTGAGTCCGGGACAGGGGGACTATGGCTACACCTTC.